A single count supports the clone carrying this T cell receptor beta chain. What it binds is not known. From germline, CDR1 is SGHAT and CDR2 FQNNGV. CDR3 length: 16 residues. The ends were cut back, 4 bases at V and 0 bases at J, with 13 bases in the middle. Assay used: immunoSEQ multiplex PCR; TCRdb lists only in-frame clones, some missing. The sample consists of approximately 75,000 clones, around 87% of them appearing once. This entry belongs to a study of T cell responses to AZD1222 COVID-19 vaccine. Study observations and caveats: Repertoires were sampled only after the peak T cell response.

This TCR was recovered from an adult who received the AZD1222 COVID-19 vaccine. The chain has TRBV11-2 and TRBJ2-1; a possible D gene is TRBD2 (6 bases). The specimen was peripheral blood, collected 28 days after the second AZD1222 dose. DNA of the CDR3: TGTGCCAGCAGCTCCAGGTCCGGGAGCTCCTACAATGAGCAGTTCTTC. It yields the protein CASSSRSGSSYNEQFF.